The rows below give T cell receptor beta chains drawn from one sample of a study of spatial heterogeneity in lung cancer. MiXCR, applied by TCRdb to the 5' RACE reads, yields one record per CDR3 protein. The sample contains fewer than 20,000 distinct CDR3 sequences, under 10% of which appear only once. The specimen was PBMCs, collected at follow-up. All receptors come from a male donor with early-stage non-small cell lung cancer. The CDR3 runs from the conserved cysteine through the conserved F or W. D genes are given only for firm matches. Clone size, where shown, is once, few, many, or a class for clones that have expanded.

cdr3_length	v_call	d_call	clone_size	j_call	cdr3_aa	cdr3_nt
13	TRBV6-5	NA	many	TRBJ1-2	CASSYDANYGYTF	TGTGCCAGCAGTTACGACGCCAACTATGGCTACACCTTC
15	TRBV4-1	NA	few	TRBJ2-7	CASSQEGRGSYEQYF	TGCGCCAGCAGCCAAGAGGGGCGGGGAAGCTACGAGCAGTACTTC
14	TRBV28	NA	many	TRBJ1-5	CASSVSQINQPQHF	TGTGCCAGCAGTGTTAGCCAGATCAATCAGCCCCAGCATTTT
13	TRBV10-1	TRBD2	few	TRBJ2-1	CASSRAGVGEQFF	TGCGCCAGCAGTAGGGCGGGAGTGGGGGAGCAGTTCTTC
16	TRBV12-3/TRBV12-4	NA	many	TRBJ1-3	CASSLRQGSSGNTIYF	TGTGCCAGCAGTTTACGTCAGGGAAGCTCTGGAAACACCATATATTTT
15	TRBV5-1	NA	few	TRBJ2-2	CASSSNMGLPGELFF	TGCGCCAGCAGTTCCAACATGGGTCTGCCCGGGGAGCTGTTTTTT
16	TRBV4-1	TRBD2	few	TRBJ2-1	CASSQDASGRGYEQFF	TGCGCCAGCAGCCAAGACGCGAGCGGGAGAGGATATGAGCAGTTCTTC
17	TRBV12-3/TRBV12-4	TRBD2	NA	TRBJ2-1	CASTSGSSGSSYNEQFF	TGTGCCAGCACCTCAGGTTCTAGCGGGAGCTCCTACAATGAGCAGTTCTTC
13	TRBV20-1	TRBD1	few	TRBJ2-3	CSARARTGGTQYF	TGCAGTGCTAGAGCCAGGACAGGGGGCACGCAGTATTTT
13	TRBV4-1	NA	NA	TRBJ2-2	CASSQPLARELFF	TGCGCCAGCAGCCAACCGCTAGCGCGCGAGCTGTTTTTT
12	TRBV12-5	NA	many	TRBJ2-3	CASNRGGDTQYF	TGTGCTAGTAATCGGGGAGGAGATACGCAGTATTTT
15	TRBV3-1	TRBD2	many	TRBJ2-1	CASSPDFAGGPEQFF	TGTGCCAGCAGCCCGGACTTTGCGGGGGGGCCTGAGCAGTTCTTC
14	TRBV7-9	NA	NA	TRBJ1-1	CASSLIPRDTEAFF	TGTGCCAGCAGCTTAATTCCACGGGACACTGAAGCTTTCTTT
13	TRBV4-1	NA	many	TRBJ1-2	CASSQEGLGGYTF	TGCGCCAGCAGCCAGGAGGGTCTCGGTGGCTACACCTTC
15	TRBV19	NA	NA	TRBJ2-1	CASSISGSSYNEQFF	TGTGCCAGTAGTATTTCCGGGAGTTCCTACAATGAGCAGTTCTTC
15	TRBV4-1	NA	many	TRBJ2-3	CASSQDLSVGDTQYF	TGCGCCAGCAGCCAAGATCTTTCGGTCGGAGATACGCAGTATTTT
18	TRBV28	NA	few	TRBJ2-5	CASTPGRGGRGFQETQYF	TGTGCCAGCACCCCGGGAAGGGGCGGTCGGGGGTTCCAAGAGACCCAGTACTTC
12	TRBV20-1	TRBD2	many	TRBJ2-1	CSAIRPSGDAFF	TGCAGTGCTATCCGGCCCAGCGGGGATGCGTTCTTC
12	TRBV29-1	TRBD2	once	TRBJ2-1	CSVTSGGGEQFF	TGCAGCGTTACCTCCGGGGGGGGAGAGCAGTTCTTC
15	TRBV9	NA	many	TRBJ2-7	CASSVEPQLSYEQYF	TGTGCCAGCAGCGTAGAGCCTCAGCTGTCCTACGAGCAGTACTTC
14	TRBV20-1	NA	many	TRBJ2-5	CSAREPVPGETQYF	TGCAGTGCTAGAGAACCCGTACCCGGGGAGACCCAGTACTTC
15	TRBV10-2	NA	medium-sized	TRBJ2-3	CASSEGGLRGDTQYF	TGCGCCAGCAGTGAGGGAGGTTTACGAGGGGATACGCAGTATTTT
17	TRBV7-9	NA	many	TRBJ1-4	CASSLGLPRVINEKLFF	TGTGCCAGCAGCTTAGGTCTTCCGAGGGTAATTAATGAAAAACTGTTTTTT
12	TRBV6-6	NA	many	TRBJ2-3	CASKKEGDTQYF	TGTGCCAGCAAGAAAGAGGGAGATACGCAGTATTTT
18	TRBV6-2/TRBV6-3	TRBD2	NA	TRBJ2-1	CASSYSGGRSDSYNEQFF	TGTGCCAGCAGTTACTCGGGCGGGAGATCCGACTCCTACAATGAGCAGTTCTTC
16	TRBV29-1	TRBD2	medium-sized	TRBJ2-1	CSVESRSGRRYNEQFF	TGCAGCGTTGAATCCCGAAGCGGGAGACGATACAATGAGCAGTTCTTC
14	TRBV5-6	TRBD2	many	TRBJ2-2	CASSPGLVPGELFF	TGTGCCAGCAGCCCCGGACTAGTTCCCGGGGAGCTGTTTTTT
12	TRBV6-5	NA	many	TRBJ2-1	CASSYGHNEQFF	TGTGCCAGCAGTTACGGACACAATGAGCAGTTCTTC
14	TRBV19	TRBD1	many	TRBJ1-4	CASSPTGANEKLFF	TGTGCCAGTAGTCCGACAGGGGCTAATGAAAAACTGTTTTTT
11	TRBV30	NA	many	TRBJ2-7	CAWSLDYEQYF	TGTGCCTGGAGTCTAGATTACGAGCAGTACTTC
17	TRBV28	TRBD1	many	TRBJ1-5	CASSLPPTGISNQPQHF	TGTGCCAGCAGTTTGCCCCCGACAGGGATTAGCAATCAGCCCCAGCATTTT
15	TRBV5-5	NA	many	TRBJ2-5	CASSFESPFQETQYF	TGTGCCAGCAGCTTTGAGTCTCCATTCCAAGAGACCCAGTACTTC
13	TRBV19	NA	many	TRBJ2-5	CASSPTIQETQYF	TGTGCCAGTAGTCCCACTATCCAAGAGACCCAGTACTTC
18	TRBV4-1	TRBD2	NA	TRBJ2-1	CASSQGLAGLLSYNEQFF	TGCGCCAGCAGCCAAGGGCTAGCGGGACTTCTCTCCTACAATGAGCAGTTCTTC
13	TRBV11-3	TRBD2	NA	TRBJ2-1	CASSHRTSGAQFF	TGTGCCAGCAGCCATCGGACTAGCGGGGCTCAGTTCTTC
19	TRBV7-2	TRBD2	NA	TRBJ2-7	CASSLEASGGTTRAYEQYF	TGTGCCAGCAGCTTAGAGGCTAGCGGGGGAACCACTCGGGCCTACGAGCAGTACTTC
18	TRBV6-2/TRBV6-3	TRBD1	many	TRBJ1-1	CASSYSFGDPDRGTEAFF	TGTGCCAGCAGTTACTCATTCGGGGACCCGGACAGGGGAACTGAAGCTTTCTTT
14	TRBV28	TRBD1	many	TRBJ2-7	CASSKRGLYYEQYF	TGTGCCAGCAGTAAAAGGGGGCTTTACTACGAGCAGTACTTC
13	TRBV5-1	NA	medium-sized	TRBJ1-1	CASSFMGPTEAFF	TGCGCCAGCAGCTTCATGGGCCCCACTGAAGCTTTCTTT
13	TRBV7-9	NA	many	TRBJ2-5	CASSARQQETQYF	TGTGCCAGCAGCGCCCGACAGCAAGAGACCCAGTACTTC
18	TRBV7-9	TRBD1	NA	TRBJ2-5	CASSPWGAGTGDQETQYF	TGTGCCAGCAGCCCCTGGGGGGCCGGGACAGGAGACCAAGAGACCCAGTACTTC
15	TRBV2	TRBD1	NA	TRBJ1-4	CASSPDRVSNEKLFF	TGTGCCAGCAGTCCCGACAGGGTTTCTAATGAAAAACTGTTTTTT
13	TRBV30	NA	few	TRBJ2-5	CAWETTGTETQYF	TGTGCCTGGGAGACTACAGGGACCGAGACCCAGTACTTC
13	TRBV4-3	NA	many	TRBJ1-2	CASSRSASSGYTF	TGCGCCAGCAGCCGGTCGGCGTCATCGGGCTACACCTTC
15	TRBV11-3	NA	NA	TRBJ2-3	CASSLGGQTTDTQYF	TGTGCCAGCAGCTTAGGCGGACAGACTACAGATACGCAGTATTTT
17	TRBV11-2	TRBD2	many	TRBJ2-5	CASSLVGTGGQQETQYF	TGTGCCAGCAGCTTAGTCGGAACGGGAGGGCAACAAGAGACCCAGTACTTC
15	TRBV11-2	NA	many	TRBJ2-1	CASSLYVGSYNEQFF	TGTGCCAGCAGCTTATATGTAGGCTCCTACAATGAGCAGTTCTTC
15	TRBV5-1	NA	many	TRBJ1-1	CASSLRVGSNTEAFF	TGCGCCAGCAGCTTGAGAGTGGGTAGTAACACTGAAGCTTTCTTT
11	TRBV29-1	NA	few	TRBJ2-5	CSVEVKETQYF	TGCAGCGTTGAGGTGAAAGAGACCCAGTACTTC
16	TRBV7-2	TRBD2	many	TRBJ2-3	CASSLRGLAATDTQYF	TGTGCCAGCAGCTTACGGGGACTAGCGGCGACAGATACGCAGTATTTT
14	TRBV20-1	TRBD1	many	TRBJ2-7	CSAQGETRVSEQYF	TGCAGTGCCCAGGGGGAGACCCGAGTCTCCGAGCAGTACTTC
14	TRBV15	TRBD1	NA	TRBJ1-6	CATSADRVGSPLHF	TGTGCCACCAGCGCAGACAGGGTGGGTTCACCCCTCCACTTT